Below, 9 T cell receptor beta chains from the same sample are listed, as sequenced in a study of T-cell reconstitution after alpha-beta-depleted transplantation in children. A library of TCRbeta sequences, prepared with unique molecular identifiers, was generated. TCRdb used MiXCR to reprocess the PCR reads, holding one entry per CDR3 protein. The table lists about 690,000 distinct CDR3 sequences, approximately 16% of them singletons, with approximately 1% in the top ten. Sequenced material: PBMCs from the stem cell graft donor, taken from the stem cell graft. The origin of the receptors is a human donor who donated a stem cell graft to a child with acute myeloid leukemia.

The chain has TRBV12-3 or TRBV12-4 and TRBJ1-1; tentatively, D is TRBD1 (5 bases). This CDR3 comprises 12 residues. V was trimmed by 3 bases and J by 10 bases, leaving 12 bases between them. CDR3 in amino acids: CASSFSAQGAFF. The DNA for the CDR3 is TGTGCCAGCAGTTTTTCGGCGCAGGGAGCTTTCTTT.

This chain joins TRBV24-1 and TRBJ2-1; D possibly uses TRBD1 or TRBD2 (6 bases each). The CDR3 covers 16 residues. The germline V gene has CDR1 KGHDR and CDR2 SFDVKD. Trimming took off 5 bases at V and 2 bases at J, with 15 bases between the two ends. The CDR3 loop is CATSAGRGPTYNEQFF. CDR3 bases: TGTGCCACCAGTGCAGGCCGGGGGCCCACCTACAATGAGCAGTTCTTC.

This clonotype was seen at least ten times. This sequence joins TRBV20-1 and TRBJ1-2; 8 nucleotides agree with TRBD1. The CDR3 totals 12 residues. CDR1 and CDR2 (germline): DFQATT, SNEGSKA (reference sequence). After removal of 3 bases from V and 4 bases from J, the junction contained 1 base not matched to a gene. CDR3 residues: CSASGTGYGYTF. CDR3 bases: TGCAGTGCTAGCGGGACAGGCTATGGCTACACCTTC.

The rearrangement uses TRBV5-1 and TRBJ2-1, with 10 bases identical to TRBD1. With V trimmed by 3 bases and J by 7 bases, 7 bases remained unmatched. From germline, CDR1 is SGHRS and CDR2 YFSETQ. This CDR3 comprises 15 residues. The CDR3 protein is CASSSGTGDGNEQFF. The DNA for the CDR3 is TGCGCCAGCAGCTCCGGGACAGGGGATGGAAATGAGCAGTTCTTC.

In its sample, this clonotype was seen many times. CDR3 bases: TGCAGTGCTAGAACTAGCTACGAGCAGTACTTC. Residues: CSARTSYEQYF. The J gene is TRBJ2-7, the V gene TRBV20-1, with D perhaps matching TRBD2 (5 bases). There are 11 residues in the CDR3. The germline CDR1 and CDR2 sequences are DFQATT and SNEGSKA (reference sequence). V gave up 2 bases and J gave up 3 bases, with 5 bases separating them.

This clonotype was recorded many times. CDR3 DNA: TGTGCCAGCAGTCTCGGACGGGCGGAGGAGACCCAGTACTTC. It translates to CASSLGRAEETQYF. The rearrangement joins TRBV12-3 or TRBV12-4 to TRBJ2-5; no clear D. CDR3 length: 14 amino acids. Trimming cost V 5 bases and J 5 bases, with 15 bases left between them.

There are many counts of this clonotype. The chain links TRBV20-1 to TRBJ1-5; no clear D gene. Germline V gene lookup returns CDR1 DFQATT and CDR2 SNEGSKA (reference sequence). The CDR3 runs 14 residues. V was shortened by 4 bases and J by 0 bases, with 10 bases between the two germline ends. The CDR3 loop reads CSATDGGSNQPQHF. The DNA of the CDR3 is TGCAGTGCTACTGACGGCGGTAGCAATCAGCCCCAGCATTTT.

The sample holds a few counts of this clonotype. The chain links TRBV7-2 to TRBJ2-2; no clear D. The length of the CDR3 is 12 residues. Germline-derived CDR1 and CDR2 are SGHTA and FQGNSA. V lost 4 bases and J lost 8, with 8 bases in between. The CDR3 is CASSWVDGELFF. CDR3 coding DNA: TGTGCCAGCAGCTGGGTGGATGGGGAGCTGTTTTTT.

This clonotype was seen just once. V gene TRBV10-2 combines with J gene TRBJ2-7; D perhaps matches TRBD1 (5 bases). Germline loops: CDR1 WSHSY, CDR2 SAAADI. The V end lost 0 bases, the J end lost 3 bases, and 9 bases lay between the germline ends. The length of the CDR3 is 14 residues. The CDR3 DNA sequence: TGCGCCAGCAGTGAGTCAGGGGCCAACTACGAGCAGTACGTC. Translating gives CASSESGANYEQYV.